This T cell receptor (beta chain) was documented in a study of blood T cell repertoires in COVID-19. CDR1 and CDR2 (germline): SNHLY, FYNNEI. The CDR3 spans 13 residues. The V end was cut by 7 bases, the J end by 1 base, with 8 bases between. Individuals aged about 18 to 100 years were recruited from 24 US areas. Authors' analysis steps: Amplified reference gene primers provided the basis for estimating nucleated cell counts. Data came from immunoSEQ multiplex PCR; TCRdb stores just in-frame clones and leaves some out. That table furnishes V, J and clone size, whereas the DNA furnished D and trimming. The sample holds a few hundred thousand clones, approximately 83% seen once.

This chain connects TRBV2 to TRBJ1-5; unclear D gene. Sequenced input: PBMCs or T cells enriched from blood (not recorded which). This clonotype was sampled from a woman aged 35 to 49 with acute COVID-19. The CDR3 spells CASTSGSNQPQHF. CDR3 nucleotide sequence: TGTGCCAGCACATCGGGGAGCAATCAGCCCCAGCATTTT.